This T cell receptor (beta chain) was captured in a study of post-analysis software for immune sequencing data (dated by TCRdb to 2013 to 2016). Context from the whole study: Relapsing-remitting, secondary progressive and progressive-relapsing multiple sclerosis were recorded as disease courses, and subtype annotation was lacking for some patients. Patient repertoires were compared against 11 previously published healthy control repertoires from donors aged about 6 to 26 years. A subset of samples was prepared in parallel using single-end sample barcoding, then pooled and co-amplified after Illumina adapter ligation. Paper-wide results and their limitations: Direct clustering with F measure showed strong co-clustering of samples prepared in the same batch, prompting a batch-effect correction. Patients showed significantly higher frequencies than controls for roughly five TRBV segments, among them TRBV5-6, TRBV5-1 and TRBV20-1. Normalized Chao1 diversity was significantly lower in multiple sclerosis patients than controls, suggesting substantial peripheral T-cell clonal expansion. The multiple sclerosis patient group was slightly younger than the control group.

TCR beta repertoires were profiled from peripheral blood of roughly 13 young patients with multiple sclerosis to demonstrate the VDJtools post-analysis software. Multiple sclerosis patients were children and adolescents aged 6 to 15 years. This clonotype was seen a few times. Its antigen remains unidentified. The sample holds no much larger clone one base away, and base qualities are not on file. Including the terminal cysteine and phenylalanine, the CDR3 comprises 14 residues. The read is trimmed to its CDR3 DNA, 42 bases read in frame from base 1. V is cut back by 10 bases and J by 0 bases, with 5 bases in the junction unmatched. CDR1 and CDR2 are drawn from the germline V gene: ENHRY, SYGVKD. The library was produced with PCR. Sequencing instrument: Illumina HiSeq 2500. To reduce PCR and sequencing biases, unique molecular identifiers were incorporated into the TCR beta cDNA libraries. Roughly 0.5 million cDNA molecules were obtained per 1 to 10 million input T cells, so each molecule approximated one T cell. The patient libraries were prepared and sequenced with the same protocol used for the earlier healthy control dataset. Samples belonging to the same batch were prepared together, multiplexed and sequenced on a shared HiSeq lane. The study's processing was this. Raw barcoded reads were processed with MIGEC, and single-read molecular identifier groups were discarded before consensus assembly and CDR3 extraction. Clonotype tables were post-analysed with VDJtools, and diversity was normalized by down-sampling all datasets to the smallest sample size. In repertoire overlap clustering, CDR3 amino acid sequences, but not nucleotide sequences, were matched to correct batch-related cross-sample contamination. TCRdb reworked the public reads: Q25 trimming with fastp, MiXCR clone assembly, productive beta chains retained. Rows with a matching CDR3 protein are joined into one entry that keeps the most common DNA and genes. The V and J calls and clone size come from TCRdb's table, not from the authors' own analysis. The sample table contains roughly 410,000 distinct CDR3 sequences; only one count was recorded for approximately 33% of them. 13% of the sample comes from the top ten.

The chain was built from TRBV10-3 and TRBJ2-2, with 7 bases in between that match TRBD1. The receptor's source is a girl aged 5-17 years with multiple sclerosis. Sequencing input: blood. The encoded CDR3 is CATRDSANTGELFF. The nucleotide sequence reads TGTGCCACCCGGGACAGCGCGAACACCGGGGAGCTGTTTTTT.